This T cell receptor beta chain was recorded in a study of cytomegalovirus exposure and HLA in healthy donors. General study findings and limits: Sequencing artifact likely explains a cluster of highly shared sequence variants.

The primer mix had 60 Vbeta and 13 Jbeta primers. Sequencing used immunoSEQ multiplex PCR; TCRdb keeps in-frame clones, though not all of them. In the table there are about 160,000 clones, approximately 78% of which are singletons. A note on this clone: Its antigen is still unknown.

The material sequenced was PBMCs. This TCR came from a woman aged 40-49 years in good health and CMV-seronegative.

The CDR3 nucleotides read TGTGCCAGCAGTTTGGGGCTGCGCGCAGGGGACAGGGCCTACAATGAGCAGTTCTTC. Amino acids: CASSLGLRAGDRAYNEQFF. This chain links TRBV27 with TRBJ2-1; TRBD1 aligns across 9 bases. Germline V CDR1 and CDR2: MNHEY, SMNVEV (reference sequence). V was clipped by 3 bases and J by 2 bases; unmatched bases: 14. CDR3 size: 19 residues.